A single sample is the source of the 2 T cell receptor beta chains below, sequenced in a study of shared clonotypes between healthy human individuals. Sequencing was performed with immunoSEQ multiplex PCR; in TCRdb, only in-frame clones are kept and a portion is missing. Here the sample spans fewer than 850,000 clones, 55% to 75% being singletons. Material: memory CD4+ T cells sorted from blood. The subset here: CD45RA-negative fraction. These receptors were collected from a woman aged 25 to 39 in good health.

This chain connects TRBV18 to TRBJ1-3, with a possible D match to TRBD1 (6 bases). CDR3 length: 16 residues. In germline, CDR1 is KGHSH, CDR2 LQKENI. With 3 bases removed from V and 0 bases from J, the gap between germline ends came to 12 bases. The DNA of the CDR3 is TGTGCCAGCTCACCCCAGGACAGCCGCTCTGGAAACACCATATATTTT. Amino acid sequence: CASSPQDSRSGNTIYF.

The rearrangement joins TRBV4-2 to TRBJ2-1; 7 nucleotides agree with TRBD2. This CDR3 is 15 amino acids long. With V trimmed by 5 bases and J by 0 bases, 4 bases remained unmatched. Germline assignment: CDR1 LGHNA and CDR2 YNFKEQ. DNA of the CDR3: TGTGCCAGCAGCGGAGCGGGGAGCTCCTACAATGAGCAGTTCTTC. It yields the protein CASSGAGSSYNEQFF.